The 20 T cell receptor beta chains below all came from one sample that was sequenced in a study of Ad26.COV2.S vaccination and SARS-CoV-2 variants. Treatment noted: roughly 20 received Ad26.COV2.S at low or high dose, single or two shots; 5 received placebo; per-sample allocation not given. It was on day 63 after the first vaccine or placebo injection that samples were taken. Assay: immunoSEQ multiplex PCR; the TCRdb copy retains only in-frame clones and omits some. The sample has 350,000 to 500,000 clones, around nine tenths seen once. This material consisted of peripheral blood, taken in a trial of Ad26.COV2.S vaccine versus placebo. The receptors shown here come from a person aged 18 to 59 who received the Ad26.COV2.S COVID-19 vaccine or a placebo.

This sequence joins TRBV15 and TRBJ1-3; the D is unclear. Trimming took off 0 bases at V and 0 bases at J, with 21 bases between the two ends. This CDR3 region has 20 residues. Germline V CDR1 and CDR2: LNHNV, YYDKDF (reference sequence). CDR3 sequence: CATSRDVWLAKTPSGNTIYF. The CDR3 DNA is TGTGCCACCAGCAGAGATGTTTGGCTAGCAAAGACCCCCTCTGGAAACACCATATATTTT.

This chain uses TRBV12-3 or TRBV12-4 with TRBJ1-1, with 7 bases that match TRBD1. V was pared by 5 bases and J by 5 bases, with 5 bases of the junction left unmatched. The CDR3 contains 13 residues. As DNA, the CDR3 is TGTGCCAGCAGTCTCCACAGGGGAACTGAAGCTTTCTTT. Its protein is CASSLHRGTEAFF.

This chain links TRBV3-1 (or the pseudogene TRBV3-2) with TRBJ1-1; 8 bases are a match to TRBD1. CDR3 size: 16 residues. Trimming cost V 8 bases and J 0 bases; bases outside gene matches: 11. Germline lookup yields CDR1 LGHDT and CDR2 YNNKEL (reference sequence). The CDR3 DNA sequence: TGTGCCAGCGCGAGGGATGGGACAGGCGTGAACACTGAAGCTTTCTTT. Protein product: CASARDGTGVNTEAFF.

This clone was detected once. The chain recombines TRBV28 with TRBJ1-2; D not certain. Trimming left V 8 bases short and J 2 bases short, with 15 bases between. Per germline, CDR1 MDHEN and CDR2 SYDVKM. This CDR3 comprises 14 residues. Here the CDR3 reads CASARSPRNYGYTF. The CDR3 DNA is TGTGCCAGCGCCCGGTCCCCCCGGAACTATGGCTACACCTTC.

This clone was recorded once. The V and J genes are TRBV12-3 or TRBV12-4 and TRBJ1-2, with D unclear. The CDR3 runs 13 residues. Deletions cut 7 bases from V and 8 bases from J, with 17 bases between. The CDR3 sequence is CASTPAAHEGYTF. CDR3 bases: TGTGCCAGCACACCAGCCGCCCACGAGGGCTACACCTTC.

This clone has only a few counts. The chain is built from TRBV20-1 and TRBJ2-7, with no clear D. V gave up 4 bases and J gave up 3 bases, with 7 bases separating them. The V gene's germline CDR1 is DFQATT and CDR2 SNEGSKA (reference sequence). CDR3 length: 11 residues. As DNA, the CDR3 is TGCAGTGCTAATCAGCTCTACGAGCAGTACTTC. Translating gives CSANQLYEQYF.

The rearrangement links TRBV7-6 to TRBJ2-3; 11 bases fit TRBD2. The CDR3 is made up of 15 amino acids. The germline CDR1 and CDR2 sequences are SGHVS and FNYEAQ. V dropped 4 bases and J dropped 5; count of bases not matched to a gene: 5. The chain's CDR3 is CASSSVAGGRDTQYF. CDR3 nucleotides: TGTGCCAGCAGCTCCGTAGCGGGGGGGCGAGATACGCAGTATTTT.

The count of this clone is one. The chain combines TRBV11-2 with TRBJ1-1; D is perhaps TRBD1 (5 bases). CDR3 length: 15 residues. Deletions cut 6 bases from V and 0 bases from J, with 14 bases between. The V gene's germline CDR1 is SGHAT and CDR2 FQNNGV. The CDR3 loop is CASSLRAGMNTEAFF. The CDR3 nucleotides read TGTGCCAGCAGTCTAAGGGCAGGGATGAACACTGAAGCTTTCTTT.

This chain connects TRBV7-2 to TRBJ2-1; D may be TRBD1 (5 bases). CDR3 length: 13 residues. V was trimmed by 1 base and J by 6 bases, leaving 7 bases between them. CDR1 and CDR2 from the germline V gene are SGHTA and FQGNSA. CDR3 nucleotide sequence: TGTGCCAGCAGCTTAGTAAGGGGCAATGAGCAGTTCTTC. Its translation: CASSLVRGNEQFF.

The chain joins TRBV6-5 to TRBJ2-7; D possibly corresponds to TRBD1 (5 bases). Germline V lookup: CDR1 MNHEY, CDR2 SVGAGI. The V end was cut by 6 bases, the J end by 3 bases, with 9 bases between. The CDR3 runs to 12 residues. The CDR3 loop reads CASSYQGYEQYF. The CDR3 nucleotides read TGTGCCAGCAGCTACCAGGGCTACGAGCAGTACTTC.

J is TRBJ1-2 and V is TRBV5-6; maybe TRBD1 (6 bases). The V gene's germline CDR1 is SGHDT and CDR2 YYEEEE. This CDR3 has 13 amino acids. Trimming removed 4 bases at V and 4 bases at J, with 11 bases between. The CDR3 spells CASSIDRSYGYTF. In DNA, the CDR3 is TGTGCCAGCAGCATTGACAGGAGCTATGGCTACACCTTC.

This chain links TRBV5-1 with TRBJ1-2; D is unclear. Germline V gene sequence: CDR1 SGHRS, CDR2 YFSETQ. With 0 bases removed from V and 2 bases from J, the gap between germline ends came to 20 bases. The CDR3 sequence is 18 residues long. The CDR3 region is CASSLEMDGRVTNYGYTF. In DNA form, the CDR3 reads TGCGCCAGCAGCTTGGAAATGGACGGGAGGGTAACAAACTATGGCTACACCTTC.

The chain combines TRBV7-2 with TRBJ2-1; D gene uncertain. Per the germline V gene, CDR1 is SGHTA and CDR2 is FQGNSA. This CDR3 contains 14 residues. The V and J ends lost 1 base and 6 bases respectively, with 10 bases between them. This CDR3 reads CASSLEFQFNEQFF. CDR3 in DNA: TGTGCCAGCAGCTTAGAATTTCAGTTCAATGAGCAGTTCTTC.

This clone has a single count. CDR3 DNA: TGTGCCAGCAGTAAAACTTACGGGACGAGTTTAGAAGCTTTCTTT. This encodes CASSKTYGTSLEAFF. V gene TRBV6-2 or TRBV6-3 combines with J gene TRBJ1-1; weak D call: TRBD1 (5 bases). Deletions cut 5 bases from V and 8 bases from J, with 21 bases between. The CDR3 length is 15 residues. Germline V gene sequence: CDR1 MNHEY, CDR2 SVGEGT.

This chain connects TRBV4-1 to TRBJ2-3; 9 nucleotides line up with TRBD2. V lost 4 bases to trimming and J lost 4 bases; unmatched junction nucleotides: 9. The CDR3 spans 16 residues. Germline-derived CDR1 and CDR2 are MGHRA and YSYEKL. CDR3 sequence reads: CASSPLAGVYPDTQYF. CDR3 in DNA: TGCGCCAGCAGCCCCTTAGCGGGGGTTTACCCAGATACGCAGTATTTT.

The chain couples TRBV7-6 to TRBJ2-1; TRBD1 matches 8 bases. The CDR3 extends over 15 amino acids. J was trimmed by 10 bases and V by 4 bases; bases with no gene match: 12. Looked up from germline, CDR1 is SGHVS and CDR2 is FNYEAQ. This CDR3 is CASSWEDRAIGEQFF. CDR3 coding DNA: TGTGCCAGCAGCTGGGAGGACAGGGCGATTGGGGAGCAGTTCTTC.

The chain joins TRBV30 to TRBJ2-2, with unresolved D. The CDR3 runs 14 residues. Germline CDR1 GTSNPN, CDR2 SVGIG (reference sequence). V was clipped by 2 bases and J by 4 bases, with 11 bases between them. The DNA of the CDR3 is TGTGCCTGGAGTCCTCGGCCGGCCACCGGGGAGCTGTTTTTT. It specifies CAWSPRPATGELFF.

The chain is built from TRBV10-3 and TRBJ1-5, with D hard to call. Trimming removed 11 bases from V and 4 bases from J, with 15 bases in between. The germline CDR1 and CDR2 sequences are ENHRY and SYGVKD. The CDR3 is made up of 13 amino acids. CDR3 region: CAASYTENQPQHF. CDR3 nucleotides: TGTGCCGCAAGTTACACGGAAAATCAGCCCCAGCATTTT.

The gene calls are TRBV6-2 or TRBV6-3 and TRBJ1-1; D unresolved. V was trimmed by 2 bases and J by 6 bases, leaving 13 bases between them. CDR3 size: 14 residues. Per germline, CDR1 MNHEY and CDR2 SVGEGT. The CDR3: CASSYRRIRAEAFF. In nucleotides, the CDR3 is TGTGCCAGCAGTTACCGACGGATCCGGGCTGAAGCTTTCTTT.

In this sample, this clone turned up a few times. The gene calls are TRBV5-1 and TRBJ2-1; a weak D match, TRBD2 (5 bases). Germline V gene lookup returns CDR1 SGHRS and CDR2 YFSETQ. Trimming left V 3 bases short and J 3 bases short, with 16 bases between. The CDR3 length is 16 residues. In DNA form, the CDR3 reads TGCGCCAGCAGCTCTAACGGGATCCCTCGCTACAATGAGCAGTTCTTC. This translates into CASSSNGIPRYNEQFF. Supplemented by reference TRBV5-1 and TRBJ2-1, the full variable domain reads KAGVTQTPRYLIKTRGQQVTLSCSPISGHRSVSWYQQTPGQGLQFLFEYFSETQRNKGNFPGRFSGRQFSNSRSEMNVSTLELGDSALYLCASSSNGIPRYNEQFFGPGTRLTVL.